These 27 T cell receptor beta chains originate from one sample sequenced in a study of molecular identifiers for immune sequencing clone quantification. TCRdb reprocessed the PCR reads with MiXCR, giving one entry per CDR3 protein. The table lists some 91,000 distinct CDR3 sequences, 20% to 25% of them singletons. The sequencing sample was made of naive CD8+ T cells from blood, with Jurkat cell RNA spiked in. Specified subset: FACS-sorted CD8+CD4-CCR7+CD45RA+ naive T cells. The receptors here all came from a human donor in good health. Some libraries in this study had Jurkat cell RNA spiked in.

The table lists this clonotype with many counts. This chain links TRBV7-9 with TRBJ1-6, with D tentatively TRBD1 (6 bases). V was clipped by 5 bases and J by 10 bases, with 15 bases between them. Germline V lookup: CDR1 SEHNR, CDR2 FQNEAQ (reference sequence). The CDR3 runs to 14 residues. The CDR3 DNA reads as TGTGCCAGCAGCCTGGACAGTCAAAGCTCACCCCTCCACTTT. Its protein product is CASSLDSQSSPLHF.

This clonotype appeared many times. The J gene is TRBJ2-7, the V gene TRBV7-9, with a weak D call TRBD2 (6 bases). The V gene's germline CDR1 is SEHNR and CDR2 FQNEAQ (reference sequence). Trimming took 5 bases from V and 6 from J, leaving 11 bases between them. This CDR3 is built from 12 residues. The CDR3, as DNA: TGTGCCAGCAGCCAAGTGGAGGGCGAGCAGTACTTC. Its translation: CASSQVEGEQYF.

This clonotype was found many times. J is TRBJ1-6 and V is TRBV7-9; D uncertain. Germline V gene sequence: CDR1 SEHNR, CDR2 FQNEAQ (reference sequence). V was trimmed by 8 bases and J by 9 bases, leaving 11 bases between them. CDR3 length: 12 residues. The CDR3 here is CASGRVGSPLHF. For the CDR3, the DNA is TGTGCCAGCGGTCGGGTTGGTTCACCCCTCCACTTT.

In regard to this clonotype: A much larger clone lies one base from this, so it may be a read error. J is TRBJ2-7 and V is TRBV13, with 10 bases identical to TRBD1. The CDR3 covers 12 residues. Germline-derived CDR1 and CDR2 are PRHDT and FYEKMQ (reference sequence). CDR3 sequence: CASSATGGERYF. The DNA of the CDR3 is TGTGCCAGCAGCGCGACAGGGGGCGAGCGGTACTTC.

With respect to this clonotype: Being one base from a much bigger clone, this may be a read error. This chain joins TRBV20-1 and TRBJ2-3; 10 bases are shared with TRBD2. Germline loops: CDR1 DFQATT, CDR2 SNEGSKA (reference sequence). The CDR3 is made up of 17 amino acids. V gave up 4 bases and J gave up 4 bases; unmatched junction bases: 14. CDR3 protein: CSAISPGTSESPDTQYF. The CDR3 DNA reads as TGCAGTGCTATTTCCCCCGGGACTAGCGAAAGCCCAGATACGCAGTATTTT.

This clonotype has a count of ten or more. V gene TRBV12-3 or TRBV12-4 combines with J gene TRBJ2-3; D is uncertain. Trimming shortened V by 3 bases and J by 10 bases, and 17 bases separated the two germline ends. The CDR3 is 14 amino acids. CDR3 loop: CASSFLGQAEAQYF. For the CDR3, the DNA is TGTGCCAGCAGTTTCCTAGGCCAAGCCGAGGCGCAGTATTTT.

This clonotype came up many times. The rearrangement uses TRBV7-6 and TRBJ2-3, with 12 bases matching TRBD2. With V trimmed by 4 bases and J by 5 bases, 7 bases remained unmatched. This CDR3 is 16 amino acids long. The germline gives CDR1 SGHVS, CDR2 FNYEAQ. The CDR3 loop is CASSSPSGRARDTQYF. CDR3 DNA: TGTGCCAGCAGCTCCCCTAGCGGGAGGGCTAGAGATACGCAGTATTTT.

On this clonotype itself: This may be a read error: a much more frequent sequence differs by one nucleotide. The chain carries TRBV4-3 and TRBJ1-1, with 11 nucleotides matching TRBD1. CDR1 is LGHNA, CDR2 YSLEER, per germline. V was pared by 2 bases and J by 4 bases, with 6 bases of the junction left unmatched. The CDR3 runs to 16 residues. This chain's CDR3 is CASSQLGTGGSTEAFF. The CDR3, as DNA: TGCGCCAGCAGCCAATTGGGGACAGGGGGGTCCACTGAAGCTTTCTTT.

This chain links TRBV24-1 with TRBJ2-7; possible D gene TRBD2, 5 bases. The CDR3 covers 13 residues. V lost 5 bases and J lost 1, with 8 bases in between. Per the germline V gene, CDR1 is KGHDR and CDR2 is SFDVKD. The CDR3 DNA reads TGTGCCACCAGTGGACGCGGGTCCTACGAGCAGTACTTC. Its protein is CATSGRGSYEQYF.

This clonotype has a handful of counts. One junction end does not reproduce the germline sequence, and a read error may be involved. V usage is TRBV7-7 and J usage is TRBJ2-2; 12 bases are a match to TRBD2. Germline CDR1 and CDR2: SSHAT and FNYEAQ (reference sequence). The CDR3 sequence is 17 residues long. CDR3: CASSQGLAGRDTGELFF. In DNA form, the CDR3 reads TGTGCTAGCAGCCAAGGACTAGCGGGACGGGACACCGGGGAGCTGTTTTTT.

This clonotype was observed many times. The chain joins TRBV7-3 to TRBJ2-3; D might be TRBD1 (5 bases). The germline V and J ends were trimmed by 5 bases and 4 bases, with 16 bases remaining between them. This CDR3 comprises 15 residues. The germline gives CDR1 SGHTA, CDR2 FQGTGA. The CDR3 bases are TGTGCCAGCAGCATCCAGGGAAACGTCGCAGATACGCAGTATTTT. This sequence encodes CASSIQGNVADTQYF.

In this sample, this clonotype turned up many times. The J gene is TRBJ2-7, the V gene TRBV7-2, with 12 bases aligning to TRBD2. The germline gives CDR1 SGHTA, CDR2 FQGNSA. This CDR3 spans 17 amino acids. Losses at the gene ends were 2 bases for V and 3 bases for J; bases not matched to a gene: 8. This CDR3 reads CASSLIVWTSGDYEQYF. The CDR3 nucleotides read TGTGCCAGCAGCTTAATCGTCTGGACTAGCGGGGACTACGAGCAGTACTTC.

This clonotype rates as medium-sized. V usage is TRBV6-5 and J usage is TRBJ1-1; the match to TRBD1 covers 7 bases. The CDR3 totals 16 residues. With V trimmed by 0 bases and J by 3 bases, 7 bases remained unmatched. Per the germline V gene, CDR1 is MNHEY and CDR2 is SVGAGI. CDR3: CASSYSRQGWDTEAFF. As DNA, the CDR3 is TGTGCCAGCAGTTACTCGAGACAGGGATGGGACACTGAAGCTTTCTTT.

This clonotype was observed many times. The genes are TRBV23-1 and TRBJ1-4; possible D gene TRBD1, 6 bases. TRBV23-1 is marked as an open reading frame, function uncertain. The CDR3 sequence is 15 residues long. V was pared by 4 bases and J by 7 bases, with 16 bases between. This CDR3 reads CASSPNDRSFEKLFF. The DNA of the CDR3 is TGCGCCAGCAGTCCCAACGACAGGAGCTTTGAAAAACTGTTTTTT.

This clonotype was observed at least ten times. The rearrangement uses TRBV19 and TRBJ2-1; 11 bases are shared with TRBD2. V was clipped by 6 bases and J by 0 bases; unmatched bases: 19. In germline, CDR1 is LNHDA, CDR2 SQIVND (reference sequence). The CDR3 extends over 21 amino acids. In nucleotides, the CDR3 is TGTGCCAGTAGGCACCGGGACAGTGGACTAGCGGGCCCAAGCTCCTACAATGAGCAGTTCTTC. Translating gives CASRHRDSGLAGPSSYNEQFF.

Notes on this clonotype: A much larger clone differs from this one at a single base, so this may be a read error. Likely a read error: the CDR3 ends without its conserved phenylalanine or tryptophan. V usage is TRBV7-9 and J usage is TRBJ2-7; TRBD1 agrees at 7 bases. The germline V gene encodes CDR1 SEHNR and CDR2 FQNEAQ (reference sequence). CDR3 length: 13 amino acids. The V segment lost 5 bases and the J segment 5 bases; nucleotides outside the gene matches: 6. The CDR3 coding sequence is TGTGCCAGCAGCCCTACAGGGGTCAACGAGCAGTACCTC. Protein sequence: CASSPTGVNEQYL.

The chain recombines TRBV4-1 with TRBJ2-7, with 8 bases aligning to TRBD1. The length of the CDR3 is 17 residues. The germline V gene encodes CDR1 MGHRA and CDR2 YSYEKL. V shed 2 bases, J shed 3 bases, and the junction held 12 bases outside the gene matches. The CDR3 protein is CASSQRFPGQAIYEQYF. DNA of the CDR3: TGCGCCAGCAGCCAACGATTCCCGGGACAGGCCATCTACGAGCAGTACTTC.

This clonotype was seen ten or more times. The chain carries TRBV6-5 and TRBJ2-7; 9 bases line up with TRBD1. Germline V gene lookup returns CDR1 MNHEY and CDR2 SVGAGI. The CDR3 loop spans 15 amino acids. J gave up 6 bases and V 4 bases, and 10 bases lay outside the gene matches. CDR3 residues: CASSSSGTGWGEQYF. CDR3 sequence (DNA): TGTGCCAGCAGTTCGTCCGGGACAGGGTGGGGCGAGCAGTACTTC.

This clonotype occurred many times. V and J are TRBV12-3 or TRBV12-4 and TRBJ2-1; tentative D call: TRBD2 (6 bases). The length of the CDR3 is 14 residues. Trimming removed 6 bases at V and 4 bases at J, with 13 bases between. The DNA for the CDR3 is TGTGCCAGCAGCACGGGACTGTTATACAATGAGCAGTTCTTC. Its translation is CASSTGLLYNEQFF.

Concerning this clonotype: Germline is not matched at one junction end, which may reflect a read error. The chain joins TRBV6-1 to TRBJ2-3, with D possibly matching TRBD2 (6 bases). Looked up from germline, CDR1 is MNHNS and CDR2 is SASEGT. The CDR3 has 16 amino acids. CDR3: CAGSPIRGGIRDTQYF. Here the CDR3 DNA reads TGTGCCGGCAGCCCAATTAGAGGAGGGATCAGGGATACGCAGTATTTT.

This clonotype was found many times. V usage is TRBV13 and J usage is TRBJ2-3; D unresolved. The CDR3 spans 14 residues. V dropped 5 bases and J dropped 4 bases, with 13 bases sitting between them. From germline, CDR1 is PRHDT and CDR2 FYEKMQ (reference sequence). The CDR3 protein is CASSDRVFSDTQYF. CDR3 DNA: TGTGCCAGCAGCGATCGGGTTTTCTCAGATACGCAGTATTTT.

The table lists this clonotype with many counts. The chain is built from TRBV6-2 or TRBV6-3 and TRBJ1-1; no reliable D call. This CDR3 region has 14 residues. Germline CDR1 and CDR2: MNHEY and SVGEGT. V lost 5 bases, J lost 4 bases, and 14 bases lay in between. CDR3 DNA: TGTGCCAGCAGTACCACACGTCCTTTCACTGAAGCTTTCTTT. Its translation is CASSTTRPFTEAFF.

This clonotype was seen at least ten times. The J gene is TRBJ2-7, the V gene TRBV10-3, with no clear D. This CDR3 spans 14 amino acids. Germline-derived CDR1 and CDR2 are ENHRY and SYGVKD. Trimming took 2 bases from V and 2 from J, leaving 10 bases between them. Here the CDR3 DNA reads TGTGCCATCAGTGAGATGGACGGACCCTACGAGCAGTACTTC. As protein: CAISEMDGPYEQYF.

At least ten counts were recorded for this clonotype. The rearrangement links TRBV9 to TRBJ2-7; the D gene could be TRBD1 or TRBD2 (6 bases each). Germline CDR1 is SGDLS and CDR2 is YYNGEE. The CDR3 runs 14 residues. The germline V and J ends were trimmed by 1 base and 2 bases, with 10 bases remaining between them. The CDR3: CASSVSGGPYEQYF. The DNA of the CDR3 is TGTGCCAGCAGCGTATCCGGGGGCCCCTACGAGCAGTACTTC.

A note on this clonotype: Given the absence of the conserved phenylalanine or tryptophan at the CDR3 end, a read error is likely. The CDR3 is CSATGVNTEAFL. Written as DNA, the CDR3 is TGCAGTGCTACGGGGGTGAACACTGAAGCTTTCCTT. V usage is TRBV20-1 and J usage is TRBJ1-1; D is possibly TRBD1 (5 bases). Germline-derived CDR1 and CDR2 are DFQATT and SNEGSKA (reference sequence). Trimming pared 4 bases from V and 0 bases from J, leaving 6 bases between. The CDR3 consists of 12 residues.

In this sample, this clonotype turned up once. A read error may produce the germline difference seen at one junction end. The DNA for the CDR3 is TGTGCCAGCGGAACAACAGGGGAGGCTAATTCACCCCTCTACTTT. It specifies CASGTTGEANSPLYF. The V call is TRBV7-9, the J call TRBJ1-6; TRBD1 agrees at 7 bases. The CDR3 sequence is 15 residues long. The V gene's germline CDR1 is SEHNR and CDR2 FQNEAQ (reference sequence).

About this clonotype: A much larger clone sits a single nucleotide away, making a read error possible. The DNA for the CDR3 is TGTGCCAGCAGAGGACTAGCGAGGGGGTCCGGGGAGCTGTTTTTT. Encoded protein: CASRGLARGSGELFF. This chain connects TRBV27 to TRBJ2-2; 9 nucleotides agree with TRBD2. Germline values: CDR1 MNHEY, CDR2 SMNVEV (reference sequence). The ends lost 6 bases at V and 6 bases at J; junction bases unmatched: 8. CDR3 length equals 15 residues.